These 23 T cell receptor beta chains originate from one sample sequenced in a study of technical replicates of blood from several donors. Data came from immunoSEQ multiplex PCR; TCRdb stores just in-frame clones and leaves some out. The sample has tens of thousands of clones; 85% to 90% are singletons. Sequencing input: PBMCs. The receptors come from a human donor in good health. Some clones in this sample may be carry-over from other donors' samples.

The chain couples TRBV6-1 to TRBJ1-1; TRBD1 agrees at 7 bases. The CDR3 is 12 residues long. V trimming: 7 bases; J trimming: 11 bases; junction bases outside the gene matches: 10. Germline V gives CDR1 MNHNS, CDR2 SASEGT. CDR3 nucleotides: TGTGCCAGCAAGACAGGGAATGGCCAGGCTTTCTTT. Amino acid sequence: CASKTGNGQAFF.

The chain couples TRBV27 to TRBJ1-6, with D possibly being TRBD1 (6 bases). The length of the CDR3 is 16 residues. V lost 3 bases and J 1 base, leaving 10 bases between the germline ends. The germline V gene encodes CDR1 MNHEY and CDR2 SMNVEV (reference sequence). CDR3: CASSLGGGSYNSPLHF. CDR3 DNA sequence: TGTGCCAGCAGTTTGGGAGGGGGATCCTATAATTCACCCCTCCACTTT.

This chain uses TRBV30 with TRBJ1-2; D call uncertain. Trimming removed 5 bases from V and 3 bases from J, with 16 bases in between. This CDR3 is built from 14 residues. The germline V gene has CDR1 GTSNPN and CDR2 SVGIG (reference sequence). The CDR3 protein is CAWSNGRPDYGYTF. The CDR3 nucleotides read TGTGCCTGGTCCAATGGCAGGCCGGACTATGGCTACACCTTC.

The gene calls are TRBV7-9 and TRBJ2-5; 11 bases agree with TRBD2. Matching the DNA end better, TRBJ2-7 makes the J call doubtful. CDR3 length: 16 amino acids. CDR1 and CDR2 (germline): SEHNR, FQNEAQ (reference sequence). The CDR3 nucleotides read TGTGCCAGCAGCCCCTGGTCTAGCGGGAGGCACTACGAGCAGTACTTC. Its translation: CASSPWSSGRHYEQYF.

V gene TRBV30 combines with J gene TRBJ1-4; TRBD1 aligns across 7 bases. J was trimmed by 8 bases and V by 3 bases; bases with no gene match: 9. CDR1 and CDR2 (germline): GTSNPN, SVGIG (reference sequence). The CDR3 loop spans 14 amino acids. CDR3 amino acids: CAWRPRGDSEKLFF. CDR3 nucleotide sequence: TGTGCCTGGAGACCCAGGGGGGACAGCGAAAAACTGTTTTTT.

The CDR3 here is CASSLARTGGTDTQYF. For the CDR3, the DNA is TGTGCCAGCAGCTTGGCCCGGACAGGGGGGACAGATACGCAGTATTTT. This chain uses TRBV5-4 with TRBJ2-3; 10 bases fit TRBD1. Trimming at V came to 0 bases and at J to 3 bases, leaving 4 bases not matched to a gene. CDR3 size: 16 residues. The germline CDR1 and CDR2 sequences are SGHNT and YYREEE (reference sequence).

The rearrangement links TRBV7-6 to TRBJ2-3; D may be TRBD1 (6 bases). The CDR3 spans 17 residues. Per the germline V gene, CDR1 is SGHVS and CDR2 is FNYEAQ. Trimming stripped 0 bases from V and 2 bases from J, with 15 bases between. The CDR3 nucleotides read TGTGCCAGCAGCTTAGCGCTGTTACAGGGCACCACAGATACGCAGTATTTT. Its translation: CASSLALLQGTTDTQYF.

This clone was seen a few times. This chain uses TRBV10-3 with TRBJ2-1; TRBD2 agrees at 7 bases. From germline, CDR1 is ENHRY and CDR2 SYGVKD. CDR3 length: 11 amino acids. V shed 11 bases, J shed 7 bases, and the junction held 5 bases outside the gene matches. CDR3 loop: CAVGGGNEQFF. The CDR3 coding sequence is TGTGCCGTTGGGGGGGGTAATGAGCAGTTCTTC.

This clone appeared a few times. CDR3 bases: TGTGCCAGCAGCTCCTCGACAGGGGGAAGCAATCAGCCCCAGCATTTT. This translates into CASSSSTGGSNQPQHF. The chain employs TRBV7-2 and TRBJ1-5, with TRBD1 matching 9 bases. This CDR3 is built from 16 residues. Germline CDR1 reads SGHTA; CDR2 reads FQGNSA. The V and J ends lost 4 bases and 1 base, in that order; junction bases with no gene match: 5.

The V call is TRBV7-2, the J call TRBJ2-5, with D unresolved. CDR3 length: 12 amino acids. The germline CDR1 and CDR2 sequences are SGHTA and FQGNSA. The V end was cut by 5 bases, the J end by 5 bases, with 9 bases between. CDR3 in amino acids: CASSASVETQYF. The CDR3 DNA reads as TGTGCCAGCAGCGCGTCCGTGGAGACCCAGTACTTC.

This clone has only a few counts. The chain uses TRBV4-2 and TRBJ2-7; possibly TRBD2 for D (5 bases). Trimming left V 3 bases short and J 7 bases short, with 10 bases between. The length of the CDR3 is 12 residues. Germline V gives CDR1 LGHNA, CDR2 YNFKEQ. The CDR3 loop is CASSQVGEEQYF. The CDR3 nucleotides read TGTGCCAGCAGCCAGGTCGGGGAAGAGCAGTACTTC.

The J gene is TRBJ1-5, the V gene TRBV6-1; perhaps TRBD1 as D (6 bases). The CDR3 sequence is 14 residues long. V was trimmed by 4 bases and J by 9 bases, leaving 16 bases between them. Germline lookup yields CDR1 MNHNS and CDR2 SASEGT. The CDR3 sequence: CASSGQVLKGPQHF. The CDR3 DNA reads as TGTGCCAGCAGTGGACAGGTGCTCAAAGGGCCCCAGCATTTT.

The chain links TRBV7-9 to TRBJ1-2; D not resolved. V was trimmed by 5 bases and J by 2 bases, leaving 12 bases between them. Germline assignment: CDR1 SEHNR and CDR2 FQNEAQ (reference sequence). CDR3 size: 14 residues. CDR3 residues: CASSPLEVNYGYTF. CDR3 bases: TGTGCCAGCAGCCCACTTGAGGTGAACTATGGCTACACCTTC.

This clone was counted a few times. This rearrangement joins TRBV6-1 to TRBJ1-2, with TRBD1 matching over 9 bases. Germline V CDR1 and CDR2: MNHNS, SASEGT. The V and J ends lost 6 bases and 4 bases, in that order; junction bases with no gene match: 6. This CDR3 spans 14 amino acids. Written as DNA, the CDR3 is TGTGCCAGCAGACTACAGGGACAGGGCTATGGCTACACCTTC. Its protein product is CASRLQGQGYGYTF.

This clone occurred a few times. The genes are TRBV7-9 and TRBJ1-2; 7 bases line up with TRBD1. The ends lost 3 bases at V and 8 bases at J; junction bases unmatched: 12. Per the germline V gene, CDR1 is SEHNR and CDR2 is FQNEAQ (reference sequence). This CDR3 contains 15 residues. The CDR3 DNA reads as TGTGCCAGCAGCTTTAGCCCGGACAGGCTAAACGGCTACACCTTC. Amino acid sequence: CASSFSPDRLNGYTF.

The chain carries TRBV10-3 and TRBJ2-7; TRBD1 aligns across 10 bases. Germline V gene sequence: CDR1 ENHRY, CDR2 SYGVKD. This CDR3 has 14 amino acids. The junction had 5 bases not matched to a gene; V was cut back by 7 bases and J by 2 bases. CDR3 sequence: CAITGTGEAYEQYF. CDR3 nucleotides: TGTGCCATCACTGGGACAGGGGAAGCCTACGAGCAGTACTTC.

The chain employs TRBV4-3 and TRBJ2-4, with TRBD2 identical over 7 bases. Per germline, CDR1 LGHNA and CDR2 YSLEER. V shed 0 bases, J shed 6 bases, and the junction held 5 bases outside the gene matches. This CDR3 is 15 amino acids long. The CDR3 nucleotides are TGCGCCAGCAGCCAAGAATACGGCGGGGGAAACATTCAGTACTTC. This codes for CASSQEYGGGNIQYF.

The rearrangement joins TRBV9 to TRBJ2-7; 9 nucleotides match TRBD1. J was trimmed by 6 bases and V by 3 bases; bases with no gene match: 7. The germline gives CDR1 SGDLS, CDR2 YYNGEE. The CDR3 extends over 14 amino acids. The DNA of the CDR3 is TGTGCCAGCAGCGCCACAGGGGGCGCGCCCGAGCAGTACTTC. Translating it yields CASSATGGAPEQYF.

The V and J genes are TRBV19 and TRBJ2-2; weak D call: TRBD2 (6 bases). Per the germline V gene, CDR1 is LNHDA and CDR2 is SQIVND (reference sequence). The V end was cut by 4 bases, the J end by 4 bases, with 13 bases between. The CDR3 totals 15 residues. The CDR3 coding sequence is TGTGCCAGTAGTACCCGGGACTTACTCACCGGGGAGCTGTTTTTT. This gives the protein CASSTRDLLTGELFF.

In its sample, this clone was seen once. The rearrangement uses TRBV27 and TRBJ2-1; 9 bases line up with TRBD2. The V and J ends lost 8 bases and 2 bases, in that order; junction bases with no gene match: 10. This CDR3 is 16 amino acids long. Germline values: CDR1 MNHEY, CDR2 SMNVEV (reference sequence). The CDR3 DNA reads TGTGCCAGCGGGAGTAGCGGGAGTGGGGCCTACAATGAGCAGTTCTTC. Translating gives CASGSSGSGAYNEQFF.

The genes are TRBV6-1 and TRBJ2-5; perhaps TRBD1 as D (5 bases). Germline assignment: CDR1 MNHNS and CDR2 SASEGT. The CDR3 is 18 amino acids. The V end lost 3 bases, the J end lost 4 bases, and 24 bases lay between the germline ends. For the CDR3, the DNA is TGTGCCAGCAGTGATATTTACTCTGGGGCAGGCGGTTCAGAGACCCAGTACTTC. Protein: CASSDIYSGAGGSETQYF.

This clone has just one count. V and J are TRBV4-1 and TRBJ1-5, with 7 bases matching TRBD1. The CDR3 spans 14 residues. After removal of 4 bases from V and 6 bases from J, the junction contained 6 bases not matched to a gene. The V gene's germline CDR1 is MGHRA and CDR2 YSYEKL. CDR3 protein: CASSRGGGSQPQHF. The CDR3 DNA reads TGCGCCAGCAGCCGAGGGGGCGGTAGTCAGCCCCAGCATTTT.

In its sample, this clone was seen a few times. The chain is built from TRBV5-4 and TRBJ1-2; the D is unclear. This CDR3 is built from 13 residues. Trimming removed 0 bases at V and 8 bases at J, with 11 bases between. Germline values: CDR1 SGHNT, CDR2 YYREEE (reference sequence). The CDR3 DNA sequence: TGTGCCAGCAGCTTGGGACAAGCCCCCGGCTACACCTTC. It encodes CASSLGQAPGYTF.